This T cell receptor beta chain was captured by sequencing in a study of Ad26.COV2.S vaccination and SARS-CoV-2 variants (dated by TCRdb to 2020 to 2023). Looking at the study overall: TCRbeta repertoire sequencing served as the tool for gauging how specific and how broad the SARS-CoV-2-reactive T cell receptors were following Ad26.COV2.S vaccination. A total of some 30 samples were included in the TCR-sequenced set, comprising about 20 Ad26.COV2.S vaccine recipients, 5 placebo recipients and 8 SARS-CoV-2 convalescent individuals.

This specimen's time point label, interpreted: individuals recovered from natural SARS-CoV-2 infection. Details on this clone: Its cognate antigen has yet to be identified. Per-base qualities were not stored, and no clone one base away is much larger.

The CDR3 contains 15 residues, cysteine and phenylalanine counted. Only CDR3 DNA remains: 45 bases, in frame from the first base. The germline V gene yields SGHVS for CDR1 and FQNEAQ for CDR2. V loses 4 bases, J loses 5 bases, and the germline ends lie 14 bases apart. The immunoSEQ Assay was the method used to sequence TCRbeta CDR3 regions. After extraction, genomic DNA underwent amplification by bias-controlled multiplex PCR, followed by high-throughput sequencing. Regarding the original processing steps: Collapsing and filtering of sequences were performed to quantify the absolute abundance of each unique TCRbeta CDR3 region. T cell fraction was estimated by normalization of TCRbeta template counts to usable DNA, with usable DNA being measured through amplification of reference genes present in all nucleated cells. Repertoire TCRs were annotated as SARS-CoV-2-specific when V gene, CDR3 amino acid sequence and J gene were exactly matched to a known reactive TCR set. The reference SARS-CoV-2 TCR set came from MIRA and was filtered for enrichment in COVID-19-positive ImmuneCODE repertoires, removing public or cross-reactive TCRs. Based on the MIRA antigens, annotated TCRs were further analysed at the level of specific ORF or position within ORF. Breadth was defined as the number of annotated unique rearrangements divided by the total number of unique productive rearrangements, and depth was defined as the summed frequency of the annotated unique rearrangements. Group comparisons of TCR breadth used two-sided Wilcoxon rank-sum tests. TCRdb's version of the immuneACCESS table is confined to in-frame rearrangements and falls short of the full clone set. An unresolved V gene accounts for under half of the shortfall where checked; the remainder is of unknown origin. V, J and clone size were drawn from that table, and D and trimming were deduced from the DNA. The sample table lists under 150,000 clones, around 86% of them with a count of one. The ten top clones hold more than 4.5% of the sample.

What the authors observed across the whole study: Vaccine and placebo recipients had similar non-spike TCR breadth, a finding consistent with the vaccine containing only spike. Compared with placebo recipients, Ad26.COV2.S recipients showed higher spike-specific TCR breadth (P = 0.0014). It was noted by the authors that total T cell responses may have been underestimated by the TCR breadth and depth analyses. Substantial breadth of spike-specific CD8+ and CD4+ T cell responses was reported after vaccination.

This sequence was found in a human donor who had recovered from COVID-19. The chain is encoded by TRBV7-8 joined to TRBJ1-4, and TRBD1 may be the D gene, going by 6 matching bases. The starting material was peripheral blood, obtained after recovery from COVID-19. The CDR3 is CASSYEQGLNEKLFF. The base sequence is TGTGCCAGCAGCTATGAACAGGGCTTAAATGAAAAACTGTTTTTT.